The sequence of this T cell receptor (beta chain) was determined in a study of cytotoxic CD8 clonotypes in ibrutinib-treated CLL. In the study overall: The group held about 11 relapsed/refractory and 15 treatment-naive patients, with roughly 17 IGHV unmutated. Findings and caveats of the study: Stable or contracted on treatment, public clonotypes were also uncommon.

Clones were read by immunoSEQ multiplex PCR, and TCRdb kept only the in-frame ones, dropping some. This table has 300,000 or so clones, approximately 67% appearing once. This clone was picked up a small number of times. Antigen: not known. This TCR came from a human donor with chronic lymphocytic leukemia. The material sequenced was PBMCs, taken after 36 months of ibrutinib treatment.

The CDR3: CASSLGHPLTSTDTQYF. The DNA of the CDR3 is TGTGCCAGCAGCTTGGGACATCCCCTAACTAGCACAGATACGCAGTATTTT. The V call is TRBV7-3, the J call TRBJ2-3, with D perhaps matching TRBD1 (6 bases). V was pared by 3 bases and J by 0 bases, with 16 bases between. This CDR3 has 17 amino acids. From germline, CDR1 is SGHTA and CDR2 FQGTGA. Variable domain in full (rest from reference TRBV7-3 and TRBJ2-3): GAGVSQTPSNKVTEKGKYVELRCDPISGHTALYWYRQSLGQGPEFLIYFQGTGAADDSGLPNDRFFAVRPEGSVSTLKIQRTERGDSAVYLCASSLGHPLTSTDTQYFGPGTRLTVL.